The rows below give T cell receptor beta chains drawn from one sample of a study of blood T cells in healthy people across ages. MiXCR, applied by TCRdb to the 5' RACE reads, yields one record per CDR3 protein. The sample lists fewer than 950,000 distinct CDR3 sequences; roughly 34% were seen once. The sequencing input was blood. Receptors originate from a man aged 18 to 30 in good health. Both conserved end residues are part of each CDR3. The order of the fields is V gene, clone size, J gene, CDR3 protein. The size entry is marked missing in some rows and otherwise reads once, few, many or a size class.

TRBV24-1	.	TRBJ2-3	CATSDPDWEDTQYF
TRBV20-1	.	TRBJ1-1	CSARGQRGDTEAFF
TRBV4-1	few	TRBJ1-5	CASSQGDKYQPQHF
TRBV27	.	TRBJ1-5	CASSSNRGHSNQPQHF
TRBV5-5	many	TRBJ2-7	CASSLEGRYEQYF
TRBV20-1	once	TRBJ2-7	CSASDGPQEAQCF
TRBV6-2/TRBV6-3	.	TRBJ2-5	CASSYSTYNEQYF
TRBV20-1	few	TRBJ2-3	CSATPLARGTDTQYF
TRBV7-2	few	TRBJ2-2	CASSTTLGVVELFF
TRBV28	.	TRBJ1-2	CASEGQGARGYTF
TRBV7-9	.	TRBJ2-7	CASSIEGPTTYEQYF
TRBV12-3/TRBV12-4	.	TRBJ2-7	CASSLLTYEQYF
TRBV20-1	few	TRBJ2-7	CSARGGGASYEQYF
TRBV4-3	few	TRBJ2-4	CASSLRLAGLNEQYF
TRBV4-1	few	TRBJ1-2	CASSQDRGPIPNYGYTF
TRBV20-1	.	TRBJ1-5	CSAIATVQGPAPQHF
TRBV4-3	.	TRBJ1-5	CASSQSQGQGNQPQHF
TRBV25-1	.	TRBJ1-2	CASSETGVDYGYTF
TRBV12-5	.	TRBJ2-7	CASGFSEQYF
TRBV7-9	once	TRBJ1-2	CASRPRPTGNYGYTF
TRBV4-1	.	TRBJ1-2	CASSLTGGVNYGYTF
TRBV12-3/TRBV12-4	.	TRBJ2-3	CASSLGTDAQYF
TRBV9	.	TRBJ2-3	CASQGEDTQYF
TRBV4-3	many	TRBJ2-3	CASSQSSGGLLQDTQYF
TRBV12-3/TRBV12-4	few	TRBJ1-2	CASSIPTGGGYTF
TRBV20-1	few	TRBJ2-5	CSARLAGGLSGAQYF
TRBV28	few	TRBJ2-1	CASSYPPPSGATLSSYNEQFF
TRBV5-1	.	TRBJ2-2	CASSWGPEGTGELFF
TRBV6-2/TRBV6-3	.	TRBJ2-7	CASNSQSTYEQYF
TRBV5-1	.	TRBJ1-2	CASGTGTDGYTF
TRBV12-3/TRBV12-4	few	TRBJ2-7	CASSPALRYEQYF
TRBV12-3/TRBV12-4	.	TRBJ2-7	CASRPSGAEQYF
TRBV20-1	.	TRBJ2-6	CSARDRGRLTF
TRBV29-1	few	TRBJ2-7	CSSGDLGNNEQYF
TRBV12-3/TRBV12-4	.	TRBJ1-5	CASVFNLHQPQHF
TRBV27	.	TRBJ1-2	CASSPGLQGRGYTF